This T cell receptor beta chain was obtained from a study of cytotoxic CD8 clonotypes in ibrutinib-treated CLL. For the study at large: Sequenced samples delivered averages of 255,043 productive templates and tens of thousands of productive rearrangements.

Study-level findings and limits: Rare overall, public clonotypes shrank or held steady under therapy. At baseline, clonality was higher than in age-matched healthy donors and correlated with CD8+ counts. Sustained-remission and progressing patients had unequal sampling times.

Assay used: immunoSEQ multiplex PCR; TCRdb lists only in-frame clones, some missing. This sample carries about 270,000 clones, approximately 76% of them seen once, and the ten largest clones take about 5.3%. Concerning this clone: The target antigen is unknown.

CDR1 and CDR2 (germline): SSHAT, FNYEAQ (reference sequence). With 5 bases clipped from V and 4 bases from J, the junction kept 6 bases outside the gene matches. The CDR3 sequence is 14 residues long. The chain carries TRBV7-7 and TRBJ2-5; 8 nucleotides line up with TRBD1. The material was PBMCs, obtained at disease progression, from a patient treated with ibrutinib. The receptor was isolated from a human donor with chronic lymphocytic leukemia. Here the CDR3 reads CASSTDRGGETQYF. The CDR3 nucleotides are TGTGCCAGCAGCACCGACAGGGGCGGAGAGACCCAGTACTTC.